This T cell receptor beta chain was obtained from a study of blood T cell repertoires in COVID-19. Study-level background: Samples came from the United States, Italy and Spain, spanning acute and convalescent COVID-19. The cDNA or gDNA used as material had been derived from T cells, B-cell-depleted T cells, or PBMCs.

This clone was seen a few times. This CDR3 has 13 residues. Trimming cost V 5 bases and J 3 bases, with 7 bases left between them. Per germline, CDR1 KGHSH and CDR2 LQKENI. Original processing notes: Amplification of reference gene primers provided the estimated nucleated cell counts. The repertoire was sequenced with immunoSEQ multiplex PCR; TCRdb's copy has only in-frame clones and lacks some. The V and J calls and clone size come from that table; D and trimming were worked out from the DNA. This table has under 95,000 clones, approximately 80% appearing once. The source material was peripheral blood. This chain links TRBV18 with TRBJ1-4; D is possibly TRBD1 (5 bases). This clonotype originated in a man between 65 and 80 years old with acute or convalescent COVID-19. The CDR3 nucleotides are TGTGCCAGCTCAAGGGGCCCTAATGAAAAACTGTTTTTT. Residues: CASSRGPNEKLFF.